This T cell receptor beta chain was sequenced in a study of T-cell reconstitution after alpha-beta-depleted transplantation in children (TCRdb year 2016). Background for the entire study: Using TCR repertoire profiling, the study quantitatively followed how T-cell immune reconstitution unfolded in children after TCRalphabeta/CD19-depleted allogeneic hematopoietic cell transplantation. Beyond this particular receptor, the publication reports: The frequencies of hyperexpanded clones fell over the following months, and after one year, T-cell counts and TCRbeta diversity were mostly attributed to newly produced T cells. Apparently early alphabetaT-cell count recovery about two months after transplant reportedly relied on only several hundred rapidly expanded clones derived from non-depleted graft cells. The high TCRbeta diversity at day 60 in some patients was ascribed to recipient T cells and intrathymic progenitors that had survived conditioning.

A remark on this clonotype: Its antigen is not yet known. No much larger clonotype is one base removed from it; base qualities were not supplied.

Receptor libraries were prepared by PCR. The sample was run on an Illumina HiSeq 2500. Molecular barcoding was employed in the preparation of TCR libraries, with unique molecular identifiers being used to normalize TCRbeta repertoire quantification. TCRdb cleaned the public reads at Q25 with fastp, built clones with MiXCR and kept in-frame beta chains. Duplicate CDR3 protein sequences are folded into a single record with the most common DNA and genes. This sample is represented by hundreds of thousands of distinct CDR3 sequences; 13% of them were singletons. Together, the top ten hold 2.2% of the sample. This sample's treatment or condition label indicates: allogeneic hematopoietic cell transplantation with graft depleted of TCRalphabeta T cells and CD19 B cells. The transplant recipients were children given TCRalphabeta/CD19-depleted allogeneic hematopoietic cell grafts. Relative to germline, V is missing 6 bases and J is missing 7 bases, with 10 bases of the junction outside any gene match. From the cysteine up to the phenylalanine, the CDR3 has a length of 14 residues. This entry keeps only the CDR3 DNA: 42 bases, framed from base 1. Per the germline V gene, SQVTM is the CDR1 and ANQGSEA is the CDR2.

Here the chain combines TRBV29-1 and TRBJ2-1; 9 of the junction bases match TRBD2. This receptor was taken from a male patient between 5 and 17 years old who had a stem cell transplant for acute myeloid leukemia, so the T cells may come from the graft donor. This sample comprised PBMCs, mostly from graft donor cells, obtained 360 days after TCRalphabeta/CD19-depleted stem cell transplant. The encoded CDR3 is CSVLPGLAINEQFF. The DNA sequence follows: TGCAGCGTGCTCCCGGGACTAGCAATAAATGAGCAGTTCTTC.